One and the same sample provided the 27 T cell receptor beta chains below, sequenced in a study of cytomegalovirus exposure and HLA in healthy donors. PCR involved 60 Vbeta and 13 Jbeta primers. TCRdb's copy holds only in-frame clones and misses some; the assay was immunoSEQ multiplex PCR. There are about 140,000 clones in the sample; roughly four fifths occur only once, and 3.2% lies in the top ten. The specimen was PBMCs. The receptors originated from a man between 18 and 29 years old in good health and CMV-seropositive.

CDR3 bases: TGTGCCAGCAGCTGGGGACAGGGCTCCTACAATGAGCAGTTCTTC. Translated: CASSWGQGSYNEQFF. This sequence joins TRBV5-8 and TRBJ2-1, with TRBD1 matching over 9 bases. The J segment lost 0 bases and the V segment lost 3 bases, leaving 1 base of the junction unmatched. The length of the CDR3 is 15 residues. Looked up from germline, CDR1 is SGHTS and CDR2 is YDEGEE.

The chain has TRBV30 and TRBJ2-7, with TRBD1 identical over 7 bases. Trimming at V came to 8 bases and at J to 2 bases, leaving 9 bases not matched to a gene. CDR1 and CDR2 from the germline V gene are GTSNPN and SVGIG (reference sequence). This CDR3 region has 13 residues. The CDR3 protein is CAGSSTGPYEQYF. As DNA, the CDR3 is TGTGCCGGGTCGTCGACAGGGCCCTACGAGCAGTACTTC.

This clone is a singleton in its sample. The V call is TRBV9, the J call TRBJ1-2; D not resolved. The CDR3 is 13 residues long. With 0 bases removed from V and 7 bases from J, the gap between germline ends came to 10 bases. CDR1 and CDR2 (germline): SGDLS, YYNGEE. The CDR3 spells CASSVVTEGGYTF. CDR3 in DNA: TGTGCCAGCAGCGTAGTTACAGAGGGTGGCTACACCTTC.

In this sample, this clone turned up once. The chain recombines TRBV30 with TRBJ1-6; 9 bases are a match to TRBD1. CDR3 length equals 15 residues. CDR1 is GTSNPN, CDR2 SVGIG, per germline (reference sequence). The J segment lost 6 bases and the V segment lost 3 bases, leaving 6 bases of the junction unmatched. The CDR3 DNA is TGTGCCTGGAGGCACAGGGGGCTGCGTAATTCACCCCTCCACTTT. It codes for CAWRHRGLRNSPLHF. Looking up the rest from reference TRBV30 and TRBJ1-6 gives the full variable domain: SQTIHQWPATLVQPVGSPLSLECTVEGTSNPNLYWYRQAAGRGLQLLFYSVGIGQISSEVPQNLSASRPQDRQFILSSKKLLLSDSGFYLCAWRHRGLRNSPLHFGNGTRLTVT.

The chain links TRBV7-6 to TRBJ2-7; no reliable D call. Germline loops: CDR1 SGHVS, CDR2 FNYEAQ. The CDR3 consists of 13 residues. Trimming cost V 5 bases and J 1 base, with 9 bases left between them. The CDR3 loop reads CASSQASSYEQYF. Written as DNA, the CDR3 is TGTGCCAGCAGCCAAGCCTCTTCCTACGAGCAGTACTTC.

V gene TRBV7-2 combines with J gene TRBJ1-1, with D possibly TRBD1 on 5 matching bases. Germline lookup yields CDR1 SGHTA and CDR2 FQGNSA. V lost 4 bases to trimming and J lost 7 bases, with 10 bases between them. The CDR3 has 12 residues. CDR3 nucleotide sequence: TGTGCCAGCAGCTCGAACAGGATTGAAGCTTTCTTT. Translation: CASSSNRIEAFF. The full variable domain, with the rest looked up from reference TRBV7-2 and TRBJ1-1, is GAGVSQSPSNKVTEKGKDVELRCDPISGHTALYWYRQSLGQGLEFLIYFQGNSAPDKSGLPSDRFSAERTGGSVSTLTIQRTQQEDSAVYLCASSSNRIEAFFGQGTRLTVV.

The rearrangement joins TRBV29-1 to TRBJ1-5; D possibly corresponds to TRBD1 (5 bases). Trimming took 4 bases from V and 3 from J, leaving 7 bases between them. CDR3 size: 12 residues. Germline V lookup: CDR1 SQVTM, CDR2 ANQGSEA. CDR3 sequence (DNA): TGCAGCGTTGCAGGGCTCAATCAGCCCCAGCATTTT. The encoded protein is CSVAGLNQPQHF.

This rearrangement joins TRBV29-1 to TRBJ2-7; 7 bases agree with TRBD1. CDR1 and CDR2 (germline): SQVTM, ANQGSEA. CDR3 length: 13 residues. Trimming took 2 bases from V and 3 from J; bases not matched to a gene: 4. The DNA for the CDR3 is TGCAGCGTTGAAACCCGGGACAGCTACGAGCAGTACTTC. It specifies CSVETRDSYEQYF.

This clone has only a few counts. This chain uses TRBV19 with TRBJ1-5, with TRBD1 matching over 8 bases. Unmatched junction bases numbered 6, after V lost 6 bases and J lost 2 bases. Germline V lookup: CDR1 LNHDA, CDR2 SQIVND (reference sequence). The CDR3 covers 15 residues. The CDR3 DNA follows: TGTGCCAGTAGACCTCAGGGGGCACGCAATCAGCCCCAGCATTTT. It codes for CASRPQGARNQPQHF. The whole variable domain, filled in from reference TRBV19 and TRBJ1-5, reads DGGITQSPKYLFRKEGQNVTLSCEQNLNHDAMYWYRQDPGQGLRLIYYSQIVNDFQKGDIAEGYSVSREKKESFPLTVTSAQKNPTAFYLCASRPQGARNQPQHFGDGTRLSIL.

V and J are TRBV6-6 and TRBJ2-1; 8 nucleotides line up with TRBD2. This CDR3 has 14 amino acids. CDR1 and CDR2 (germline): MNHNY, SVGAGI (reference sequence). V was pared by 10 bases and J by 4 bases, with 9 bases of the junction left unmatched. CDR3 nucleotide sequence: TGTGCCACCTCCGAGACTAGCGCATACAATGAGCAGTTCTTC. It is translated as CATSETSAYNEQFF.

This sequence joins TRBV6-5 and TRBJ1-2, with 11 bases aligning to TRBD1. Trimming removed 2 bases from V and 7 bases from J; junction bases left unmatched: 6. The CDR3 has 15 amino acids. Germline lookup yields CDR1 MNHEY and CDR2 SVGAGI. CDR3 in amino acids: CASSYQDRGRRGYTF. The CDR3 DNA sequence: TGTGCCAGCAGTTACCAGGACAGGGGGCGACGTGGCTACACCTTC.

The V call is TRBV19, the J call TRBJ1-3; the match to TRBD1 covers 8 bases. The V segment lost 10 bases and the J segment 2 bases; nucleotides outside the gene matches: 16. Per the germline V gene, CDR1 is LNHDA and CDR2 is SQIVND (reference sequence). The CDR3 covers 17 residues. CDR3 bases: TGTGCCACTTGGACAGGGCCTCAAACCCCCCCTGGAAACACCATATATTTT. Amino acids: CATWTGPQTPPGNTIYF.

The chain uses TRBV5-1 and TRBJ2-7, with 10 bases that match TRBD2. J gave up 1 base and V 6 bases, and 10 bases lay outside the gene matches. Looked up from germline, CDR1 is SGHRS and CDR2 is YFSETQ. CDR3 length equals 16 residues. CDR3 sequence reads: CASTHFLAGESYEQYF. For the CDR3, the DNA is TGCGCCAGCACCCATTTCCTAGCGGGGGAATCCTACGAGCAGTACTTC.

This chain joins TRBV7-9 and TRBJ1-1, with 7 bases fitting TRBD1. CDR1 is SEHNR, CDR2 FQNEAQ, per germline (reference sequence). The CDR3 is 14 residues long. With V trimmed by 4 bases and J by 2 bases, 4 bases remained unmatched. CDR3 DNA sequence: TGTGCCAGCAGCTCACAGGGGCGCAACACTGAAGCTTTCTTT. Its translation: CASSSQGRNTEAFF.

As concerns this clone: Because the CDR3 is missing its conserved closing phenylalanine or tryptophan, this is likely a read error. The V gene is TRBV10-3, the J gene TRBJ1-2; D gene uncertain. This CDR3 has 14 amino acids. Germline V gene data show CDR1 as ENHRY and CDR2 as SYGVKD. V lost 0 bases to trimming and J lost 5 bases, with 10 bases between them. The CDR3 here is CAISESGGLYGYTL. The DNA for the CDR3 is TGTGCCATCAGTGAGTCGGGAGGGCTTTATGGCTACACCCTC.

The rearrangement links TRBV9 to TRBJ2-7, with D perhaps matching TRBD2 (5 bases). The V end lost 0 bases, the J end lost 2 bases, and 9 bases lay between the germline ends. The CDR3 spans 14 residues. CDR1 SGDLS and CDR2 YYNGEE come from the germline V gene. The DNA of the CDR3 is TGTGCCAGCAGCGTAGATGAGGAGGCCTACGAGCAGTACTTC. It yields the protein CASSVDEEAYEQYF.

The chain recombines TRBV19 with TRBJ2-1; D perhaps matches TRBD2 (6 bases). Trimming cost V 5 bases and J 6 bases, with 11 bases left between them. The CDR3 covers 13 residues. CDR1 is LNHDA, CDR2 SQIVND, per germline (reference sequence). CDR3 nucleotide sequence: TGTGCCAGTAGTCCGGGACTCCCCAATGAGCAGTTCTTC. This codes for CASSPGLPNEQFF.

The rearrangement links TRBV19 to TRBJ1-1; D may be TRBD1 (5 bases). Trimming removed 6 bases from V and 0 bases from J, with 8 bases in between. The CDR3 is 13 amino acids. CDR1 and CDR2 from the germline V gene are LNHDA and SQIVND (reference sequence). The CDR3 sequence is CASRDSLNTEAFF. The CDR3 DNA is TGTGCCAGTAGAGACAGTTTGAACACTGAAGCTTTCTTT.

This clone has only a few counts. The genes are TRBV6-4 and TRBJ2-1, with 9 bases identical to TRBD2. The CDR3 consists of 18 residues. Per germline, CDR1 MRHNA and CDR2 SNTAGT. V shed 3 bases, J shed 4 bases, and the junction held 13 bases outside the gene matches. CDR3 residues: CASSERGTSWMGYNEQFF. The CDR3 DNA follows: TGTGCCAGCAGTGAAAGAGGGACTAGCTGGATGGGGTACAATGAGCAGTTCTTC.

The chain employs TRBV7-9 and TRBJ1-2, with D unresolved. The length of the CDR3 is 13 residues. CDR1 and CDR2 from the germline V gene are SEHNR and FQNEAQ (reference sequence). V was clipped by 3 bases and J by 8 bases, with 13 bases between them. The CDR3 sequence: CASSFPPPGGYTF. The CDR3 region has the DNA TGTGCCAGCAGCTTCCCCCCCCCGGGAGGCTACACCTTC.

The chain is built from TRBV4-1 and TRBJ2-1; 10 nucleotides match TRBD2. Trimming took 2 bases from V and 6 from J; bases not matched to a gene: 10. Germline CDR1 MGHRA, CDR2 YSYEKL. The CDR3 contains 17 residues. As DNA, the CDR3 is TGCGCCAGCAGCCAATCGACTAGCGGGTTCGACTCCAATGAGCAGTTCTTC. This sequence encodes CASSQSTSGFDSNEQFF.

A few counts support this clone. This sequence joins TRBV10-2 and TRBJ2-2; 9 bases are shared with TRBD1. With 2 bases clipped from V and 13 bases from J, the junction kept 8 bases outside the gene matches. The CDR3 loop spans 14 amino acids. The germline V gene encodes CDR1 WSHSY and CDR2 SAAADI. The CDR3 nucleotides read TGCGCCAGCAGTGAGGTGGGACAGGGAGCTTCGCTGTTTTTT. Its protein product is CASSEVGQGASLFF.

The rearrangement joins TRBV19 to TRBJ2-7; D gene unclear. CDR3 size: 12 residues. Germline CDR1 and CDR2: LNHDA and SQIVND (reference sequence). Trimming removed 9 bases at V and 1 base at J, with 10 bases between. The CDR3 here is CASHDGSYEQYF. The CDR3 region has the DNA TGTGCCAGCCACGACGGGTCCTACGAGCAGTACTTC.

The CDR3 DNA reads TGCAGCGTTGAGAACGAGCGGGAGAGCCACGAGACCCAGTACTTC. It yields the protein CSVENERESHETQYF. V is TRBV29-1 and J is TRBJ2-5, with 8 bases that match TRBD2. The junction had 11 bases not matched to a gene; V was cut back by 3 bases and J by 5 bases. The CDR3 has 15 residues. Germline-derived CDR1 and CDR2 are SQVTM and ANQGSEA.

CDR3 sequence (DNA): TGTGCCAGCAGTCCCCGGGGGAGCTATAATTCACCCCTCCACTTT. Amino acids: CASSPRGSYNSPLHF. The chain couples TRBV6-5 to TRBJ1-6, with a possible D match to TRBD1 (5 bases). V shed 5 bases and J shed 3 bases, with 11 bases lying between them. The CDR3 is 15 residues long. CDR1 MNHEY and CDR2 SVGAGI come from the germline V gene.

A remark on this clone: The same CDR3 is also encoded by other DNA sequences in this sample. The chain is built from TRBV7-2 and TRBJ1-1, with D uncertain. In germline, CDR1 is SGHTA, CDR2 FQGNSA. V lost 1 base to trimming and J lost 1 base, with 7 bases between them. The CDR3 length is 14 residues. The CDR3 DNA sequence: TGTGCCAGCAGCTTAGAACGCAGGAACACTGAAGCTTTCTTT. Encoded protein: CASSLERRNTEAFF.

The J gene is TRBJ1-5, the V gene TRBV28, with a weak D call TRBD1 (6 bases). CDR1 is MDHEN and CDR2 is SYDVKM in the germline V gene. Trimming shortened V by 7 bases and J by 6 bases, and 16 bases separated the two germline ends. The CDR3 extends over 14 amino acids. Here the CDR3 reads CASTLMTGVQPQHF. CDR3 coding DNA: TGTGCCAGCACATTAATGACAGGCGTTCAGCCCCAGCATTTT.